Shown below are 14 T cell receptor beta chains from a single sample sequenced in a study of regulatory T cells in long-lasting Graves disease. Construction of the TCR beta libraries employed iRepertoire HTBI primers in conjunction with Arm-PCR of CDR3 regions. TCRdb used MiXCR to reprocess the multiplex PCR reads, holding one entry per CDR3 protein. This sample has 350,000 to 500,000 distinct CDR3 sequences; under 25% occur once, and the top ten carry roughly an eighth. As for time point: persistent/refractory GD, antithyroid drugs over 5 years with positive TRAb. Following extraction of RNA from PBMCs, that RNA was used to make the TCR library. The sample here was peripheral blood mononuclear cells (PBMCs), taken when the disease was refractory, from a patient treated with antithyroid drugs. The receptors originated from a female donor with Graves disease.

There are many counts of this clonotype. The gene calls are TRBV7-9 and TRBJ1-5; D is unresolved. The V end was cut by 5 bases, the J end by 1 base, with 3 bases between. Germline CDR1 SEHNR, CDR2 FQNEAQ (reference sequence). The CDR3 contains 12 residues. The CDR3, as DNA: TGTGCCAGCAGCGCAAGCAATCAGCCCCAGCATTTT. Its protein product is CASSASNQPQHF.

In this sample, this clonotype turned up many times. This rearrangement joins TRBV28 to TRBJ2-7, with a possible D match to TRBD2 (5 bases). This CDR3 contains 15 residues. In germline, CDR1 is MDHEN, CDR2 SYDVKM. V was shortened by 6 bases and J by 0 bases, with 15 bases between the two germline ends. The CDR3 coding sequence is TGTGCCAGCAGCCTCGCTAGCACGAGCTCCTACGAGCAGTACTTC. It is translated as CASSLASTSSYEQYF.

Concerning this clonotype: This may be a read error, as it is one base from a much larger clone. This CDR3 is missing its conserved last phenylalanine or tryptophan, likely due to a read error. The rearrangement uses TRBV28 and TRBJ1-5, with no clear D. V lost 7 bases and J lost 3, with 7 bases in between. This CDR3 contains 12 residues. Germline V gene sequence: CDR1 MDHEN, CDR2 SYDVKM. The CDR3 DNA follows: TGTGCCAGCACCAACCTCAATCAGCCCCAGCATTCT. This translates into CASTNLNQPQHS.

This clonotype occurred a few times. A much larger clone differs from this one at a single base, so this may be a read error. The chain carries TRBV3-1 and TRBJ1-1, with D unclear. The CDR3 is 12 residues long. Between the trimmed V and J ends, which lost 2 bases and 0 bases, there was a span of 1 base. CDR1 LGHDT and CDR2 YNNKEL come from the germline V gene (reference sequence). The chain's CDR3 is CASSQMNTEAFF. For the CDR3, the DNA is TGTGCCAGCAGCCAAATGAACACTGAAGCTTTCTTT.

The rearrangement uses TRBV3-1 and TRBJ2-2; possible D gene TRBD1, 6 bases. The germline V and J ends were trimmed by 2 bases and 3 bases, with 10 bases remaining between them. The CDR3 is 15 amino acids. The germline V gene has CDR1 LGHDT and CDR2 YNNKEL (reference sequence). The CDR3 bases are TGTGCCAGCAGCCAAAATAACAGGGACACCGGGGAGCTGTTTTTT. As protein: CASSQNNRDTGELFF.

This clonotype was found a few times. This sequence joins TRBV20-1 and TRBJ2-4; D uncertain. V dropped 5 bases and J dropped 12 bases, with 26 bases sitting between them. CDR1 DFQATT and CDR2 SNEGSKA come from the germline V gene (reference sequence). The CDR3 contains 15 residues. The CDR3 DNA reads as TGCAGTGCTCAGATCCCCAAGGGTGGTATTTTCAGTCAGTACTTC. As protein: CSAQIPKGGIFSQYF.

V gene TRBV6-5 combines with J gene TRBJ1-1, with 7 bases aligning to TRBD1. CDR1 and CDR2 from the germline V gene are MNHEY and SVGAGI. After removal of 2 bases from V and 7 bases from J, the junction contained 13 bases not matched to a gene. The CDR3 contains 16 residues. Here the CDR3 reads CASSYTGQVGTIEAFF. The CDR3 DNA sequence: TGTGCCAGCAGTTACACAGGACAGGTGGGGACCATTGAAGCTTTCTTT.

A note on this clonotype: This may be a read error, as it is one base from a much larger clone. CDR3 sequence reads: CASSFGRGEREQYF. The CDR3 nucleotides read TGTGCCAGCAGTTTTGGACGGGGCGAGCGGGAGCAGTACTTC. The chain uses TRBV28 and TRBJ2-7; D might be TRBD1 or TRBD2, each matching 5 bases. The CDR3 loop spans 14 amino acids. V was clipped by 3 bases and J by 7 bases, with 16 bases between them. Germline V CDR1 and CDR2: MDHEN, SYDVKM.

This clonotype appeared a few times. J is TRBJ2-2 and V is TRBV3-1; D is ambiguous. V lost 1 base, J lost 6 bases, and 12 bases lay in between. The CDR3 length is 15 residues. CDR1 is LGHDT, CDR2 YNNKEL, per germline (reference sequence). The CDR3 nucleotides are TGTGCCAGCAGCCAAGTAGGAGCGTCCGCCGGGGAGCTGTTTTTT. Amino acids: CASSQVGASAGELFF.

The rearrangement links TRBV7-3 to TRBJ2-2, with 14 nucleotides matching TRBD2. The CDR3 has 16 amino acids. Looked up from germline, CDR1 is SGHTA and CDR2 is FQGTGA. With 5 bases clipped from V and 6 bases from J, the junction kept 5 bases outside the gene matches. The CDR3 coding sequence is TGTGCCAGCAGCCCGGGACTAGCGGGAGTGGCCGGGGAGCTGTTTTTT. Its protein product is CASSPGLAGVAGELFF.

For this clonotype: At one end, the junction sequence differs from germline, possibly due to a read error. This chain uses TRBV12-3 or TRBV12-4 with TRBJ2-7, with TRBD1 matching 8 bases. The CDR3 consists of 14 residues. The CDR3 bases are TGTGCCAGCAGTCCCCGGGACAGGACCTACGTGCAGTACTTC. Protein product: CASSPRDRTYVQYF.

This clonotype was counted many times. V and J are TRBV5-5 and TRBJ2-5, with a possible D match to TRBD2 (6 bases). Germline loops: CDR1 SGHKS, CDR2 YYEKEE (reference sequence). V was pared by 2 bases and J by 3 bases, with 8 bases between. The CDR3 contains 13 residues. The CDR3 nucleotides are TGTGCCAGCAGCTTCGGGAGTGAAGAGACCCAGTACTTC. Translation gives CASSFGSEETQYF.

On this clonotype: Germline is not matched at one junction end, which may reflect a read error. The chain employs TRBV6-1 and TRBJ1-5; D not resolved. The CDR3 is made up of 16 amino acids. The germline V gene has CDR1 MNHNS and CDR2 SASEGT. CDR3 residues: CASSEVYPRSNQPQHF. The CDR3 nucleotides are TGTGCCAGCAGCGAAGTCTATCCTAGGAGCAATCAGCCCCAGCATTTT.

The V and J genes are TRBV20-1 and TRBJ2-1, with 11 bases fitting TRBD2. The CDR3 is made up of 13 amino acids. V trimming: 1 base; J trimming: 10 bases; junction bases outside the gene matches: 3. Germline V lookup: CDR1 DFQATT, CDR2 SNEGSKA (reference sequence). CDR3 sequence reads: CSARVTSGREQFF. In DNA form, the CDR3 reads TGCAGTGCTAGAGTAACTAGCGGGAGAGAGCAGTTCTTC.